Listed below are T cell receptor beta chains from one sample, sequenced in a study of early T cells in non-severe SARS-CoV-2 infection. TCRdb independently ran MiXCR on the 5' RACE reads; one entry per CDR3 protein. The sample has approximately 46,000 distinct CDR3 sequences; roughly 6.2% are singletons. The specimen was whole blood. These receptors were obtained from an adult who was a healthcare worker with PCR-confirmed SARS-CoV-2 infection or an uninfected control (not recorded which). The CDR3 runs from the conserved cysteine through the conserved F or W. A D gene is named only where the DNA matches it firmly. Clone size, where shown, is once, few, many, or a class for clones that have expanded.

abundance: many
v_gene: TRBV5-5
len: 14
j_gene: TRBJ1-1
d_gene: TRBD1
CDR3aa: CASSQGQGPTEAFF
CDR3nt: TGTGCCAGCAGCCAGGGACAGGGTCCCACTGAAGCTTTCTTT

abundance: many
v_gene: TRBV5-6
len: 15
j_gene: TRBJ2-5
d_gene: NA
CDR3aa: CASSVTGATGETQYF
CDR3nt: TGTGCCAGCAGCGTCACCGGGGCAACGGGTGAGACCCAGTACTTC

abundance: many
v_gene: TRBV11-2
len: 16
j_gene: TRBJ1-4
d_gene: NA
CDR3aa: CASSLLPQGLSEKLFF
CDR3nt: TGTGCCAGCAGCTTACTCCCGCAGGGGTTGAGTGAAAAACTGTTTTTT

abundance: few
v_gene: TRBV2
len: 14
j_gene: TRBJ2-5
d_gene: TRBD2
CDR3aa: CASSRTSGWETQYF
CDR3nt: TGTGCCAGCAGCAGGACTAGCGGGTGGGAGACCCAGTACTTC

abundance: few
v_gene: TRBV18
len: 14
j_gene: TRBJ2-5
d_gene: TRBD2
CDR3aa: CASSPRGYQETQYF
CDR3nt: TGTGCCAGCTCACCGCGGGGGTACCAAGAGACCCAGTACTTC

abundance: medium-sized
v_gene: TRBV28
len: 15
j_gene: TRBJ1-5
d_gene: NA
CDR3aa: CASSFWGGSNQPQHF
CDR3nt: TGTGCCAGCAGTTTTTGGGGTGGGAGCAATCAGCCCCAGCATTTT

abundance: NA
v_gene: TRBV19
len: 13
j_gene: TRBJ2-7
d_gene: NA
CDR3aa: CASSKIQGHEQYF
CDR3nt: TGTGCCAGTAGTAAAATACAGGGCCACGAGCAGTACTTC

abundance: many
v_gene: TRBV30
len: 15
j_gene: TRBJ1-5
d_gene: TRBD1
CDR3aa: CAWSGGTGEYQPQHF
CDR3nt: TGTGCCTGGAGTGGGGGGACAGGGGAGTATCAGCCCCAGCATTTT

abundance: NA
v_gene: TRBV20-1
len: 13
j_gene: TRBJ1-5
d_gene: TRBD1
CDR3aa: CSARRQGPQPQHF
CDR3nt: TGCAGTGCCCGTAGACAGGGTCCTCAGCCCCAGCATTTT

abundance: many
v_gene: TRBV10-3
len: 14
j_gene: TRBJ2-5
d_gene: TRBD2
CDR3aa: CAISESGGAETQYF
CDR3nt: TGTGCCATCAGTGAGTCGGGAGGGGCCGAGACCCAGTACTTC

abundance: NA
v_gene: TRBV5-5
len: 15
j_gene: TRBJ1-1
d_gene: TRBD1
CDR3aa: CASSDRGLRRTEAFF
CDR3nt: TGTGCCAGCAGCGACAGGGGCCTCCGGAGGACTGAAGCTTTCTTT

abundance: many
v_gene: TRBV5-1
len: 15
j_gene: TRBJ2-7
d_gene: TRBD1
CDR3aa: CASSLSPGQSYEQYF
CDR3nt: TGCGCCAGCAGCCTGTCCCCGGGACAGTCCTACGAGCAGTACTTC

abundance: NA
v_gene: TRBV10-3
len: 15
j_gene: TRBJ1-2
d_gene: TRBD1
CDR3aa: CAISDLGTEVYGYTF
CDR3nt: TGTGCCATCAGTGATCTGGGGACAGAGGTCTATGGCTACACCTTC

abundance: NA
v_gene: TRBV7-2
len: 15
j_gene: TRBJ1-1
d_gene: NA
CDR3aa: CASSVGGPMNTEAFF
CDR3nt: TGTGCCAGCAGCGTAGGGGGGCCCATGAACACTGAAGCTTTCTTT

abundance: many
v_gene: TRBV4-1
len: 18
j_gene: TRBJ1-6
d_gene: TRBD1
CDR3aa: CASSATGQGLSYNSPLHF
CDR3nt: TGCGCCAGCAGCGCTACGGGACAGGGACTCTCCTATAATTCACCCCTCCACTTT

abundance: NA
v_gene: TRBV6-2/TRBV6-3
len: 15
j_gene: TRBJ1-6
d_gene: TRBD1
CDR3aa: CASGDRSSYNSPLHF
CDR3nt: TGTGCCAGCGGGGACAGGAGCTCCTATAATTCACCCCTCCACTTT

abundance: many
v_gene: TRBV12-3/TRBV12-4
len: 15
j_gene: TRBJ2-3
d_gene: NA
CDR3aa: CASSLAGTLTDTQYF
CDR3nt: TGTGCCAGCAGTTTAGCCGGGACGCTCACAGATACGCAGTATTTT

abundance: NA
v_gene: TRBV12-5
len: 15
j_gene: TRBJ2-7
d_gene: TRBD1
CDR3aa: CASGLAGTGTYEQYF
CDR3nt: TGTGCTAGTGGTTTGGCCGGGACAGGGACATACGAGCAGTACTTC

abundance: many
v_gene: TRBV7-2
len: 14
j_gene: TRBJ2-1
d_gene: TRBD2
CDR3aa: CASRTSGGVNEQFF
CDR3nt: TGTGCCAGCAGAACTAGCGGGGGGGTTAATGAGCAGTTCTTC

abundance: few
v_gene: TRBV27
len: 15
j_gene: TRBJ1-1
d_gene: NA
CDR3aa: CASSLSADRHTEAFF
CDR3nt: TGTGCCAGCAGTTTATCAGCCGACCGCCACACTGAAGCTTTCTTT

abundance: many
v_gene: TRBV28
len: 17
j_gene: TRBJ2-1
d_gene: TRBD2
CDR3aa: CASSFPTSGSSYNEQFF
CDR3nt: TGTGCCAGCAGTTTTCCGACTAGCGGCAGCTCCTACAATGAGCAGTTCTTC

abundance: many
v_gene: TRBV6-5
len: 13
j_gene: TRBJ1-2
d_gene: NA
CDR3aa: CASRRGTNYGYTF
CDR3nt: TGTGCCAGCAGGCGGGGGACTAACTATGGCTACACCTTC

abundance: many
v_gene: TRBV2
len: 18
j_gene: TRBJ1-3
d_gene: NA
CDR3aa: CASRADRPQQGSGNTIYF
CDR3nt: TGTGCCAGCAGGGCGGACCGACCCCAACAGGGCTCTGGAAACACCATATATTTT

abundance: NA
v_gene: TRBV5-1
len: 15
j_gene: TRBJ2-3
d_gene: NA
CDR3aa: CASSLALPPRDTQYF
CDR3nt: TGCGCCAGCAGCTTGGCCCTCCCGCCGAGGGATACGCAGTATTTT

abundance: many
v_gene: TRBV7-2
len: 15
j_gene: TRBJ1-6
d_gene: TRBD1
CDR3aa: CASSLDGTDNSPLHF
CDR3nt: TGTGCCAGCAGCTTAGATGGGACAGACAATTCACCCCTCCACTTT

abundance: many
v_gene: TRBV6-2/TRBV6-3
len: 18
j_gene: TRBJ2-7
d_gene: TRBD1
CDR3aa: CASSYGRDRGILSYEQYF
CDR3nt: TGTGCCAGCAGTTACGGGCGGGACAGGGGAATCCTCTCCTACGAGCAGTACTTC

abundance: NA
v_gene: TRBV10-3
len: 12
j_gene: TRBJ2-3
d_gene: NA
CDR3aa: CAIREGGDTQYF
CDR3nt: TGTGCCATCAGGGAGGGGGGAGATACGCAGTATTTT